This TCR beta chain was identified during a study of tumor and adjacent non-tumor tissue in lung cancer. Looking at the study overall: Samples averaged around 4.2 million productive TCRbeta reads each. Findings and caveats of the study: Shorter survival was associated with higher TCR diversity in tumors.

This clonotype appeared a few times. Its antigen is still unknown. Three rounds of nested PCR, following a modified ARM-PCR protocol, produced the TCRbeta library. MiXCR, run by TCRdb on the multiplex PCR reads, gives a single entry per CDR3 protein. This table has roughly 220,000 distinct CDR3 sequences, around 70% appearing once. This sample's RNA came from whole unsorted tissue. Chemotherapy-naive patients with new lung cancer underwent thoracic surgery in China, August–late 2014. The CDR3 is 15 amino acids. Germline CDR1 SGHNT, CDR2 YYREEE (reference sequence). The V gene end was trimmed by 0 bases and the J gene end by 3 bases; junction bases not matched to a gene: 5.

The specimen was lung tumor tissue. This receptor was taken from a man aged 55 to 70 with non-small cell lung cancer. V gene TRBV5-4 combines with J gene TRBJ1-1, with 7 nucleotides matching TRBD1. DNA for the CDR3: TGTGCCAGCAGCTTGGACGTCAGGGGGGACACTGAAGCTTTCTTT. Its protein product is CASSLDVRGDTEAFF. Full variable domain (missing parts from reference TRBV5-4 and TRBJ1-1): ETGVTQSPTHLIKTRGQQVTLRCSSQSGHNTVSWYQQALGQGPQFIFQYYREEENGRGNFPPRFSGLQFPNYSSELNVNALELDDSALYLCASSLDVRGDTEAFFGQGTRLTVV.